The 5 T cell receptor beta chains below were found in one sample sequenced in a study of blood T cell repertoires in COVID-19. The protocol was immunoSEQ multiplex PCR, while the TCRdb copy is restricted to in-frame clones and leaves out a portion. The sample lists around 74,000 clones, 70% to 90% occurring once. What was sequenced was peripheral blood. All receptors come from a middle-aged man with active COVID-19.

The chain joins TRBV6-5 to TRBJ1-5, with TRBD1 identical over 8 bases. The CDR3 runs to 15 residues. V lost 6 bases to trimming and J lost 6 bases; unmatched junction nucleotides: 10. The germline CDR1 and CDR2 sequences are MNHEY and SVGAGI. DNA of the CDR3: TGTGCCAGCAGACAGACAGGGGCGGAGGGTCAGCCCCAGCATTTT. Amino acid sequence: CASRQTGAEGQPQHF.

This rearrangement joins TRBV3-1 (or the pseudogene TRBV3-2) to TRBJ2-3; 9 positions agree with TRBD2. CDR1 is LGHDT, CDR2 YNNKEL, per germline (reference sequence). There are 20 residues in the CDR3. Trimming took 6 bases from V and 0 from J; bases not matched to a gene: 19. The CDR3 DNA follows: TGTGCCAGCAGACCCTCGACAGGGATGATAGCGGGAGTAAGCACAGATACGCAGTATTTT. The encoded protein is CASRPSTGMIAGVSTDTQYF.

The chain recombines TRBV2 with TRBJ2-2, with 8 bases that match TRBD2. V shed 6 bases, J shed 6 bases, and the junction held 3 bases outside the gene matches. The CDR3 sequence is 13 residues long. Germline V gene data show CDR1 as SNHLY and CDR2 as FYNNEI. The CDR3 loop is CASRTGGAGELFF. CDR3 nucleotide sequence: TGTGCCAGCAGGACGGGAGGGGCCGGGGAGCTGTTTTTT.

There are a few counts of this clone. CDR3 DNA sequence: TGTGCCAGCAGTTTACTAGAGACCCAGTACTTC. Amino acids: CASSLLETQYF. The V and J genes are TRBV28 and TRBJ2-5; no clear D. Deletions cut 2 bases from V and 4 bases from J, with 2 bases between. The CDR3 consists of 11 residues. Germline CDR1 MDHEN, CDR2 SYDVKM.

This chain connects TRBV11-3 to TRBJ1-1; D is uncertain. From germline, CDR1 is SGHNT and CDR2 YENEEA. V gave up 5 bases and J gave up 4 bases, with 11 bases separating them. The CDR3 consists of 13 residues. The CDR3 nucleotides are TGTGCCAGCAGCCCACAGTCGTCCACTGAAGCTTTCTTT. It is translated as CASSPQSSTEAFF.